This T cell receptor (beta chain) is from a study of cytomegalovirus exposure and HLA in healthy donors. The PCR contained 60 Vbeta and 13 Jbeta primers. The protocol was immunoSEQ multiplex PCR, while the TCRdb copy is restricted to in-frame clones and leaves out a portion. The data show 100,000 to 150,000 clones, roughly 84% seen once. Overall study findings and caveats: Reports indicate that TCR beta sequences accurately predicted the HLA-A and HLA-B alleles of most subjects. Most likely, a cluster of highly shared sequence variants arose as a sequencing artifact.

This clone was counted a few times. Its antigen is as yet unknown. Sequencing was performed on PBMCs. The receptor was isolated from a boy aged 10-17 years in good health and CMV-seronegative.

The CDR3 DNA sequence: TGTGCCAGCAGCCTCAGTGACTCCTACGAGCAGTACTTC. Residues: CASSLSDSYEQYF. V is TRBV7-6 and J is TRBJ2-7; D gene uncertain. Trimming removed 5 bases from V and 0 bases from J, with 8 bases in between. Germline assignment: CDR1 SGHVS and CDR2 FNYEAQ. The CDR3 contains 13 residues.